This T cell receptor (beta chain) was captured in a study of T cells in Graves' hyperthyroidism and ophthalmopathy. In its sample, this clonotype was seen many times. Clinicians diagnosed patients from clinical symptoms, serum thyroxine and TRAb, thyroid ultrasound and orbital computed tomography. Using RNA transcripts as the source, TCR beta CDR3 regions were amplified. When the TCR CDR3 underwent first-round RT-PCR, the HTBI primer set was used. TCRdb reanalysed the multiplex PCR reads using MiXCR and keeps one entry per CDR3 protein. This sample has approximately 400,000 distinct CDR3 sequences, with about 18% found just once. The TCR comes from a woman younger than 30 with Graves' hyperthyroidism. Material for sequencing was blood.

The CDR3 reads CASTLEGSYEQYF. Here the CDR3 DNA reads TGCGCCAGCACTCTTGAGGGATCCTACGAGCAGTACTTC. This sequence joins TRBV5-1 and TRBJ2-7; D is perhaps TRBD2 (5 bases). The CDR3 has 13 residues. Looked up from germline, CDR1 is SGHRS and CDR2 is YFSETQ. Trimming pared 6 bases from V and 1 base from J, leaving 11 bases between.